The 20 T cell receptor beta chains reported below all come from one sample, sequenced in a study of T cell repertoires in cytomegalovirus infection. The antigens these receptors bind are not known. From the reads, TCRdb called clonotypes with MiXCR, one entry per CDR3 protein. The sample includes approximately 1,000,000 distinct CDR3 sequences, roughly 31% of them seen just once. This sample comprised cultured CD8+ T cells from PBMCs, obtained from culture after CMV antigen stimulation. The source is a human donor in good health (CMV status not recorded). Some clones in this sample may be carry-over from other donors' samples.

This clonotype has at least ten counts. This rearrangement joins TRBV12-3 or TRBV12-4 to TRBJ1-2, with 8 bases that match TRBD1. Losses at the gene ends were 5 bases for V and 2 bases for J; bases not matched to a gene: 10. This CDR3 has 16 residues. DNA for the CDR3: TGTGCCAGCAGTACCAGTCGGACAGGGATCAACTATGGCTACACCTTC. Translated: CASSTSRTGINYGYTF.

This chain uses TRBV19 with TRBJ2-1; D remains unclear. V lost 5 bases to trimming and J lost 4 bases, with 18 bases between them. CDR1 is LNHDA and CDR2 is SQIVND in the germline V gene (reference sequence). The CDR3 runs to 16 residues. This CDR3 is CASSPLRGSEYNEQFF. CDR3 DNA sequence: TGTGCCAGTAGTCCCCTTAGAGGCAGCGAGTACAATGAGCAGTTCTTC. Full variable domain (remainder filled in from reference TRBV19 and TRBJ2-1): DGGITQSPKYLFRKEGQNVTLSCEQNLNHDAMYWYRQDPGQGLRLIYYSQIVNDFQKGDIAEGYSVSREKKESFPLTVTSAQKNPTAFYLCASSPLRGSEYNEQFFGPGTRLTVL.

The sample holds a few counts of this clonotype. J is TRBJ1-1 and V is TRBV12-3 or TRBV12-4; D is undetermined. V lost 0 bases, J lost 6 bases, and 11 bases lay in between. There are 14 residues in the CDR3. For the CDR3, the DNA is TGTGCCAGCAGTTTAGCCAAGGCCAAACCTGAAGCTTTCTTT. It yields the protein CASSLAKAKPEAFF.

CDR3 protein: CASRDRGFFYEQYV. The CDR3 DNA sequence: TGTGCCAGCAGAGACAGGGGATTTTTCTACGAGCAGTACGTC. J is TRBJ2-7 and V is TRBV6-2 or TRBV6-3, with 8 nucleotides matching TRBD1. Trimming at V came to 6 bases and at J to 3 bases, leaving 7 bases not matched to a gene. Germline values: CDR1 MNHEY, CDR2 SVGEGT. This CDR3 comprises 14 residues.

This clonotype was counted only a few times. V usage is TRBV10-3 and J usage is TRBJ2-1; D not certain. The V end lost 6 bases, the J end lost 9 bases, and 15 bases lay between the germline ends. Per germline, CDR1 ENHRY and CDR2 SYGVKD. The CDR3 loop spans 13 amino acids. DNA for the CDR3: TGTGCCATCAGGGTGGGATCAAACGGTGAGCAGTTCTTC. Amino acids: CAIRVGSNGEQFF.

There are a few counts of this clonotype. Relative to the germline gene, one junction end is altered; a read error may explain this. The rearrangement links TRBV9 to TRBJ1-1; perhaps TRBD1 as D (6 bases). The germline gives CDR1 SGDLS, CDR2 YYNGEE. This CDR3 contains 12 residues. The CDR3, as DNA: TGTGCCAGCAGCGTTTACAGGGAGCAGATCATCTTT. This encodes CASSVYREQIIF.

CDR3 residues: CSARVGGSRNTEAFF. Here the CDR3 DNA reads TGCAGTGCTAGGGTAGGGGGCTCGAGGAACACTGAAGCTTTCTTT. The V gene is TRBV20-1, the J gene TRBJ1-1, with 7 bases matching TRBD1. Germline V CDR1 and CDR2: DFQATT, SNEGSKA (reference sequence). V was clipped by 3 bases and J by 1 base; unmatched bases: 8. The CDR3 has 15 residues.

The chain has TRBV6-2 or TRBV6-3 and TRBJ1-5; possibly TRBD1 for D (5 bases). Trimming cost V 4 bases and J 5 bases, with 12 bases left between them. CDR1 MNHEY and CDR2 SVGEGT come from the germline V gene. This CDR3 is 14 amino acids long. The DNA for the CDR3 is TGTGCCAGCAGTTGGGGGTGGGGGGATCAGCCCCAGCATTTT. This codes for CASSWGWGDQPQHF.

This clonotype has just a few counts. This could be a read error, since a much larger clone is one nucleotide away. This chain links TRBV6-6 with TRBJ2-1; possibly TRBD1 or TRBD2 for D (5 bases each). The germline CDR1 and CDR2 sequences are MNHNY and SVGAGI (reference sequence). This CDR3 has 13 residues. V gave up 4 bases and J gave up 8 bases, with 12 bases separating them. CDR3 nucleotide sequence: TGTGCCAGCAGTTTCTCTAGGGACCATGAGCAGTTCTTC. It codes for CASSFSRDHEQFF.

This clonotype was seen ten or more times. The chain couples TRBV12-3 or TRBV12-4 to TRBJ1-2; 7 bases are shared with TRBD1. The CDR3 consists of 17 residues. Trimming cost V 0 bases and J 10 bases; bases outside gene matches: 17. CDR3: CASSLAYPGLIKGAYTF. CDR3 coding DNA: TGTGCCAGCAGTTTAGCATACCCGGGACTCATCAAGGGGGCCTACACCTTC.

The gene calls are TRBV20-1 and TRBJ2-7, with a tentative D call TRBD1 (5 bases). Germline-derived CDR1 and CDR2 are DFQATT and SNEGSKA (reference sequence). The CDR3 loop spans 14 amino acids. Trimming stripped 3 bases from V and 0 bases from J, with 12 bases between. The CDR3 DNA follows: TGCAGTGCTAGCCCGAGAAGGGGCTCCTACGAGCAGTACTTC. This codes for CSASPRRGSYEQYF.

This clonotype was seen a few times. The CDR3 sequence is CAISPTPSNEQFF. CDR3 sequence (DNA): TGTGCCATCAGCCCCACACCTAGCAATGAGCAGTTCTTC. The chain uses TRBV10-3 and TRBJ2-1; D gene unclear. Germline V CDR1 and CDR2: ENHRY, SYGVKD. The germline V and J ends were trimmed by 6 bases and 6 bases, with 12 bases remaining between them. The length of the CDR3 is 13 residues.

This clonotype was picked up many times. The genes are TRBV7-8 and TRBJ2-7; 8 bases are shared with TRBD1. CDR3 length: 14 amino acids. Losses at the gene ends were 6 bases for V and 5 bases for J; bases not matched to a gene: 9. The germline V gene has CDR1 SGHVS and CDR2 FQNEAQ. CDR3 region: CASSRLQGEHEQYF. CDR3 sequence (DNA): TGTGCCAGCAGTCGGTTACAGGGGGAACACGAGCAGTACTTC.

This clonotype was counted many times. This rearrangement joins TRBV7-2 to TRBJ1-1; no clear D. The CDR3 has 14 residues. The germline gives CDR1 SGHTA, CDR2 FQGNSA. V lost 1 base and J lost 5, with 11 bases in between. The CDR3 protein is CASSLVGPWTEAFF. CDR3 DNA: TGTGCCAGCAGCTTAGTGGGTCCTTGGACTGAAGCTTTCTTT.

In this sample, this clonotype turned up a few times. V is TRBV10-3 and J is TRBJ2-1; D remains ambiguous. In germline, CDR1 is ENHRY, CDR2 SYGVKD. There are 13 residues in the CDR3. V dropped 3 bases and J dropped 8 bases, with 11 bases sitting between them. For the CDR3, the DNA is TGTGCCATCAGTGACCAAAATCTCGATGAGCAGTTCTTC. It specifies CAISDQNLDEQFF.

The V and J genes are TRBV15 and TRBJ1-1; D is possibly TRBD1 (5 bases). The CDR3 is 13 residues long. Trimming took 5 bases from V and 8 from J, leaving 15 bases between them. CDR1 and CDR2 from the germline V gene are LNHNV and YYDKDF (reference sequence). The CDR3 sequence is CATSPRAREEAFF. The CDR3 DNA sequence: TGTGCCACCAGCCCCCGCGCCAGGGAAGAAGCTTTCTTT.

This clonotype appeared a few times. The chain has TRBV7-2 and TRBJ2-1; 9 bases map to TRBD1. The V gene's germline CDR1 is SGHTA and CDR2 FQGNSA. Unmatched junction bases numbered 11, after V lost 7 bases and J lost 7 bases. The CDR3 sequence is 15 residues long. The DNA of the CDR3 is TGTGCCAGCATCTCTACGGGACAGGGAGGGAATGAGCAGTTCTTC. Protein sequence: CASISTGQGGNEQFF.

Only a few counts were recorded for this clonotype. This rearrangement joins TRBV7-9 to TRBJ2-1; D possibly corresponds to TRBD2 (7 bases). The CDR3 has 17 residues. V lost 5 bases to trimming and J lost 1 base, with 18 bases between them. Germline V gives CDR1 SEHNR, CDR2 FQNEAQ (reference sequence). CDR3 bases: TGTGCCAGCAGCCAAATCGGGGGGCGCAGGTCCTACAATGAGCAGTTCTTC. Translated: CASSQIGGRRSYNEQFF.

V usage is TRBV6-5 and J usage is TRBJ2-2; TRBD2 matches 15 bases. CDR3 length: 19 residues. V was clipped by 4 bases and J by 0 bases; unmatched bases: 6. Germline V CDR1 and CDR2: MNHEY, SVGAGI. CDR3 in DNA: TGTGCCAGCAGTTTCGGACTAGCGGGGGGGACCGCGAACACCGGGGAGCTGTTTTTT. Translating gives CASSFGLAGGTANTGELFF.

This clonotype was seen a handful of times. J is TRBJ1-5 and V is TRBV12-3 or TRBV12-4; the match to TRBD1 covers 10 bases. This CDR3 is 16 amino acids long. J lost 5 bases, V lost 6 bases, and 10 bases had no gene match. The CDR3 region has the DNA TGTGCCAGCAGATTGAGGACAGGGGGTATCGATCAGCCCCAGCATTTT. Residues: CASRLRTGGIDQPQHF.